The sequence of this T cell receptor beta chain was determined in a study of blood T cell repertoires in COVID-19. About the study: Acute and convalescent COVID-19 specimens originated in the United States, Italy and Spain.

Produced via immunoSEQ multiplex PCR; TCRdb's table is partial and in-frame only. In the table there are about 170,000 clones, about 89% of which are singletons. With V trimmed by 0 bases and J by 9 bases, 3 bases remained unmatched. The germline V gene has CDR1 KGHSH and CDR2 LQKENI. This CDR3 spans 13 amino acids. The gene calls are TRBV18 and TRBJ2-7; 9 nucleotides line up with TRBD2. The sequence came from a man between 65 and 80 years old with acute or convalescent COVID-19. Sequencing used peripheral blood. In nucleotides, the CDR3 is TGTGCCAGCTCACCACCGGCAGCGGGAGGGCAGTACTTC. As protein: CASSPPAAGGQYF.